What follows describes a single T cell receptor beta chain. What it binds is unknown. The data belong to a study of T cell responses to AZD1222 COVID-19 vaccine. General study points: Mostly white British, mostly female donors; authors suggested clonal diversity may be underestimated. Compared with day 0, the breadth and depth of the Spike-specific TCR repertoire rose significantly after two doses of AZD1222. Baseline seropositivity occurred in only 5 to 7 AZD1222 recipients. Only after the peak T cell response were repertoires sampled.

Only in-frame clones appear in the TCRdb table, and some are missing; sequencing was by immunoSEQ multiplex PCR. This sample carries over 95,000 clones, roughly nine tenths of them seen once, and the ten largest clones take roughly 2.9%. The sample was peripheral blood, taken on day 0 of AZD1222 vaccination. This TCR was sampled from an adult in good health.

The CDR3 sequence is CAISDGTGEGTEAFF. CDR3 sequence (DNA): TGTGCCATCAGTGATGGGACAGGGGAAGGCACTGAAGCTTTCTTT. This chain connects TRBV10-3 to TRBJ1-1, with 10 positions matching TRBD1. The CDR3 runs to 15 residues. Germline V lookup: CDR1 ENHRY, CDR2 SYGVKD. J gave up 4 bases and V 3 bases, and 5 bases lay outside the gene matches.